The clone carrying this T cell receptor (beta chain) was recorded many times. TCRdb fed the reads into MiXCR, producing one record per CDR3 protein. The sample consists of more than 250,000 distinct CDR3 sequences, about 13% of them appearing once. The sample originates from a study of T cell repertoires in cytomegalovirus infection. This CDR3 region has 15 residues. V lost 5 bases, J lost 8 bases, and 19 bases lay in between. Germline V gene lookup returns CDR1 SEHNR and CDR2 FQNEAQ (reference sequence). The TCR comes from a human donor in good health (CMV status not recorded). Some clones in this sample may be carry-over from other donors' samples. J is TRBJ2-1 and V is TRBV7-9; tentatively, D is TRBD2 (6 bases). The sequenced material came from PBMCs. The CDR3 DNA sequence: TGTGCCAGCAGCCCTCCAGGGTCCCCGGGGGATGAGCAGTTCTTC. Protein product: CASSPPGSPGDEQFF.